This T cell receptor (beta chain) was sequenced during a study of CD8 T cells in Susac syndrome. Study at large: Intravenous immunoglobulin alone or corticosteroids were being given to patients with Susac syndrome at blood draw, unless they were therapy-naive.

Deletions cut 4 bases from V and 5 bases from J, with 13 bases between. Germline V gene lookup returns CDR1 SGHNT and CDR2 YYREEE (reference sequence). The CDR3 is made up of 13 amino acids. This clonotype was seen only once. The T cells that were sequenced for TCR beta were CD8+ and CD4+ cells from blood. The CD8+ and CD4+ T cells were isolated magnetically using a negative isolation approach, whereas the TEMRA cells were enriched by FACS. When the RNA was reverse transcribed, random hexamers were used with an input of roughly 0.5 to 1 ug. TCR beta CDR3 was amplified by immunoSEQ covering 54 Vbeta and 13 Jbeta. Each CDR3 protein is one row after TCRdb ran MiXCR on the immunoSEQ multiplex PCR reads. Among about 240,000 distinct CDR3 sequences listed, about 96% were seen once.

The source of this sequence is a human donor with Susac syndrome. The sequenced sample was CD4+ T cells from PBMCs. The V call is TRBV5-4, the J call TRBJ2-7; D might be TRBD1 (5 bases). The CDR3 is CASSPAGFNEQYF. CDR3 nucleotide sequence: TGTGCCAGCAGCCCCGCAGGGTTCAACGAGCAGTACTTC.